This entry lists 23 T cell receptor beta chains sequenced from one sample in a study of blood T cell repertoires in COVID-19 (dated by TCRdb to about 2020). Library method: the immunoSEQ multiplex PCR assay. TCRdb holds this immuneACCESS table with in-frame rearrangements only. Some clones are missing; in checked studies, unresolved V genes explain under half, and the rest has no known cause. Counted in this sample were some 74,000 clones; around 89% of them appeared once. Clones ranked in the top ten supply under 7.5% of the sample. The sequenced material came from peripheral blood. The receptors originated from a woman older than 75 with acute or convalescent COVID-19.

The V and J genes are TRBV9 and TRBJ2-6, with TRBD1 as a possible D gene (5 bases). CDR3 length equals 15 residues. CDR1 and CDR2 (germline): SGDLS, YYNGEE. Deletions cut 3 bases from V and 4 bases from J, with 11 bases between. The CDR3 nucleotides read TGTGCCAGCAGCGGAACAGGCACCGGGGCCAACGTCCTGACTTTC. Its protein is CASSGTGTGANVLTF. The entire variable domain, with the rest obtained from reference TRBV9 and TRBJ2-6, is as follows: DSGVTQTPKHLITATGQRVTLRCSPRSGDLSVYWYQQSLDQGLQFLIQYYNGEERAKGNILERFSAQQFPDLHSELNLSSLELGDSALYFCASSGTGTGANVLTFGAGSRLTVL.

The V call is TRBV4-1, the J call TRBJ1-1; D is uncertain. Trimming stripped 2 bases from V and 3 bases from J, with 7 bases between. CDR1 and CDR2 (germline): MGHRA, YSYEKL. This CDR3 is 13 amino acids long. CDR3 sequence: CASSQREDTEAFF. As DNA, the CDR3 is TGCGCCAGCAGCCAACGGGAGGACACTGAAGCTTTCTTT.

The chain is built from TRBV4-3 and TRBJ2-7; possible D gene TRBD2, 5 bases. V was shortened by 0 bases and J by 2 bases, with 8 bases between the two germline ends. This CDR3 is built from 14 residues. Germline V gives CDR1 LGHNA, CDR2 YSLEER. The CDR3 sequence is CASSQELGPYEQYF. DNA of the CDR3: TGCGCCAGCAGCCAAGAACTAGGGCCCTACGAGCAGTACTTC.

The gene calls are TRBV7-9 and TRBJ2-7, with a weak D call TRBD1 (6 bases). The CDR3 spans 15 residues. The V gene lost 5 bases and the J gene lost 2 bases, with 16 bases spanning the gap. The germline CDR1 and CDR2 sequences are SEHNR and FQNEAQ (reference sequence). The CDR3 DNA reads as TGTGCCAGCAGCCTCCAACAGGGCTCCCCCTACGAGCAGTACTTC. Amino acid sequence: CASSLQQGSPYEQYF.

CDR3 protein: CASSKGTSGAANTGELFF. CDR3 in DNA: TGCGCCAGCAGCAAAGGGACTAGCGGGGCCGCGAACACCGGGGAGCTGTTTTTT. V usage is TRBV5-1 and J usage is TRBJ2-2; 13 nucleotides align to TRBD2. J was trimmed by 0 bases and V by 4 bases; bases with no gene match: 6. This CDR3 comprises 18 residues. The germline gives CDR1 SGHRS, CDR2 YFSETQ.

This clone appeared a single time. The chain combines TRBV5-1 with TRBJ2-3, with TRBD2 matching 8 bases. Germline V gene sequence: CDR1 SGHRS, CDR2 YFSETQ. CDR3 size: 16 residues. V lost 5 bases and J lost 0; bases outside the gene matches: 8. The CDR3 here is CASRGASGRSTDTQYF. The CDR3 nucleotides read TGCGCCAGCAGGGGAGCTAGCGGGCGTAGCACAGATACGCAGTATTTT. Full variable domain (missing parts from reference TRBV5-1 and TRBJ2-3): KAGVTQTPRYLIKTRGQQVTLSCSPISGHRSVSWYQQTPGQGLQFLFEYFSETQRNKGNFPGRFSGRQFSNSRSEMNVSTLELGDSALYLCASRGASGRSTDTQYFGPGTRLTVL.

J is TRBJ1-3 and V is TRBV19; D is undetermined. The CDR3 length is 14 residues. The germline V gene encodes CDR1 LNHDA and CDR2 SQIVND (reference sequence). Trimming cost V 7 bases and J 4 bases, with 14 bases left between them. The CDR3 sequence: CASTQTVSGNTIYF. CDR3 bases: TGTGCCAGTACCCAAACAGTATCCGGAAACACCATATATTTT.

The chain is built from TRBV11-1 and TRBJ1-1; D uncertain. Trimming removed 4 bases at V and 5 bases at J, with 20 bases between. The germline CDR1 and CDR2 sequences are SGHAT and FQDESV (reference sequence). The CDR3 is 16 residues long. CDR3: CASSSDTTGGWTEAFF. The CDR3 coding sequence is TGTGCCAGCAGCTCTGATACGACCGGAGGGTGGACTGAAGCTTTCTTT.

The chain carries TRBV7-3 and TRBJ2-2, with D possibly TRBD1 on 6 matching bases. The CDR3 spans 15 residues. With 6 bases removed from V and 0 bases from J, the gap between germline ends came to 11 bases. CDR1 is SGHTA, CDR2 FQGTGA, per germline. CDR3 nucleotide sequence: TGTGCCAGCAGACCGGGACACACGAACACCGGGGAGCTGTTTTTT. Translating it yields CASRPGHTNTGELFF.

DNA of the CDR3: TGCGCCAGCAGCCAAGTGAGCGGGGAATACGAGCAGTACTTC. Its translation: CASSQVSGEYEQYF. V is TRBV4-1 and J is TRBJ2-7, with 7 bases that match TRBD2. This CDR3 spans 14 amino acids. Germline assignment: CDR1 MGHRA and CDR2 YSYEKL. With V trimmed by 1 base and J by 4 bases, 4 bases remained unmatched.

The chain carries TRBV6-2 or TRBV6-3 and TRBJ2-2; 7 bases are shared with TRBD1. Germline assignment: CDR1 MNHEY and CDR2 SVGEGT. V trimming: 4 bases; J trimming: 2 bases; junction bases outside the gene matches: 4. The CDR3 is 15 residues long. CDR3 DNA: TGTGCCAGCAGTTCCAAGGGGGCTAACACCGGGGAGCTGTTTTTT. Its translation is CASSSKGANTGELFF.

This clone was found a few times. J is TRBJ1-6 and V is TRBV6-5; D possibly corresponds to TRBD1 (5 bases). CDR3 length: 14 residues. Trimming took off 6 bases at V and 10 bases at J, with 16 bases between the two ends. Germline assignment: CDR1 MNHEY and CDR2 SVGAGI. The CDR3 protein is CASSVTEAGSPLHF. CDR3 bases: TGTGCCAGCAGCGTGACAGAGGCCGGCTCACCCCTCCACTTT.

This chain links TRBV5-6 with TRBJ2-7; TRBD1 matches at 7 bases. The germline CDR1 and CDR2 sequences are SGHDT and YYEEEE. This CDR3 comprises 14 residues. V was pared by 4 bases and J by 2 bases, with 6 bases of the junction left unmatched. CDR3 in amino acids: CASSLQGSPYEQYF. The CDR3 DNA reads TGTGCCAGCAGCCTACAGGGGTCCCCCTACGAGCAGTACTTC. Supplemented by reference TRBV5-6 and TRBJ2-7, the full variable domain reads DAGVTQSPTHLIKTRGQQVTLRCSPKSGHDTVSWYQQALGQGPQFIFQYYEEEERQRGNFPDRFSGHQFPNYSSELNVNALLLGDSALYLCASSLQGSPYEQYFGPGTRLTVT.

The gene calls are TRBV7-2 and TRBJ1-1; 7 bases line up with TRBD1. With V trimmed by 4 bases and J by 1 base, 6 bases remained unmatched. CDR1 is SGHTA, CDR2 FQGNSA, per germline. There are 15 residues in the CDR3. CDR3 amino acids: CASSYYRGTNTEAFF. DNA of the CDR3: TGTGCCAGCAGCTACTACAGGGGAACGAACACTGAAGCTTTCTTT.

The chain's CDR3 is CASGSWGGAEAFF. In DNA form, the CDR3 reads TGTGCTAGTGGTTCCTGGGGCGGAGCCGAAGCTTTCTTT. The rearrangement uses TRBV12-5 and TRBJ1-1; maybe TRBD1 (5 bases). The CDR3 sequence is 13 residues long. Between the trimmed V and J ends, which lost 4 bases and 8 bases, there was a span of 14 bases. Germline V lookup: CDR1 LGHNT, CDR2 FRNRAP.

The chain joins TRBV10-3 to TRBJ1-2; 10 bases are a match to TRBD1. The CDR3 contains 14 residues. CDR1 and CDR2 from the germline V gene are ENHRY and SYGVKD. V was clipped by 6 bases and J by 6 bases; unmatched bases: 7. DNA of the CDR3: TGTGCCATCAGGCAGGACAGGGGGTTTGATGGCTACACCTTC. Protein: CAIRQDRGFDGYTF.

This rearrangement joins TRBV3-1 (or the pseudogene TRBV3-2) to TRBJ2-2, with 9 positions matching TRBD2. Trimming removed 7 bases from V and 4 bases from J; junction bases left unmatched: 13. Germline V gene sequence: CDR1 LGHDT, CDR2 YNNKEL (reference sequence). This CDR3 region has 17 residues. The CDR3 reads CASTSAGSGGRTGELFF. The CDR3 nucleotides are TGTGCCAGCACCTCAGCCGGTAGCGGGGGCCGCACCGGGGAGCTGTTTTTT.

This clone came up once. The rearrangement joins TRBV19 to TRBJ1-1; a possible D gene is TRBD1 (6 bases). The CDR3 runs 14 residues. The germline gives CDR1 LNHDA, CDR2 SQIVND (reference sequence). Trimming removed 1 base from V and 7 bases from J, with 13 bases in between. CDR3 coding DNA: TGTGCCAGTAGTATAGGAAGGGGGTGGGGTGAAGCTTTCTTT. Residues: CASSIGRGWGEAFF.

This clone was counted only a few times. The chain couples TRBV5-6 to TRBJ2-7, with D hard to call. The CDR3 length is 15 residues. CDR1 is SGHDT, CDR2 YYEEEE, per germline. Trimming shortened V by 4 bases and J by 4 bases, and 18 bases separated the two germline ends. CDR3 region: CASSPTPTLVYEQYF. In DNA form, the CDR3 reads TGTGCCAGCAGCCCCACCCCTACGCTGGTTTACGAGCAGTACTTC.

The CDR3: CSVFGQTNYGYTF. Here the CDR3 DNA reads TGCAGCGTTTTCGGACAGACCAACTATGGCTACACCTTC. The chain has TRBV29-1 and TRBJ1-2, with a tentative D call TRBD1 (6 bases). V was pared by 5 bases and J by 2 bases, with 12 bases between. Germline V CDR1 and CDR2: SQVTM, ANQGSEA. The CDR3 runs to 13 residues.

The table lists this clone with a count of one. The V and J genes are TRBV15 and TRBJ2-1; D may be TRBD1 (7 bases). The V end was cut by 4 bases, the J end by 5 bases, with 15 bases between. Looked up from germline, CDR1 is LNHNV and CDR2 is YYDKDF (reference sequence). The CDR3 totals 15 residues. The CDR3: CATSNGGTVHNEQFF. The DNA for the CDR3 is TGTGCCACCAGCAATGGAGGGACAGTTCACAATGAGCAGTTCTTC.

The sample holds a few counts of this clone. Here the CDR3 DNA reads TGTGCCAGCAGCCGTCTTTATATTGAAAAACTGTTTTTT. It translates to CASSRLYIEKLFF. The chain employs TRBV6-2 or TRBV6-3 and TRBJ1-4; no definite D call. The ends were cut back, 6 bases at V and 7 bases at J, with 12 bases in the middle. Germline CDR1 is MNHEY and CDR2 is SVGEGT. The CDR3 sequence is 13 residues long.

The CDR3 coding sequence is TGTGCCAGTAGTATCAGAAATCAGCCCCAGCATTTT. Amino acids: CASSIRNQPQHF. The V call is TRBV19, the J call TRBJ1-5; no reliable D call. V lost 3 bases and J lost 4, with 4 bases in between. Germline CDR1 LNHDA, CDR2 SQIVND (reference sequence). This CDR3 comprises 12 residues. The full variable domain, completed using reference TRBV19 and TRBJ1-5, is DGGITQSPKYLFRKEGQNVTLSCEQNLNHDAMYWYRQDPGQGLRLIYYSQIVNDFQKGDIAEGYSVSREKKESFPLTVTSAQKNPTAFYLCASSIRNQPQHFGDGTRLSIL.